In this sample, the clone carrying this TCR beta chain turned up once. The CDR3 is made up of 17 amino acids. Per the germline V gene, CDR1 is KGHSH and CDR2 is LQKENI. V shed 2 bases and J shed 0 bases, with 17 bases lying between them. The data derive from a study of blood T cell repertoires in COVID-19. Libraries were prepared by immunoSEQ multiplex PCR; TCRdb keeps only in-frame clonotypes and omits some of them. The sample lists a few hundred thousand clones, roughly 90% occurring once. Source material: peripheral blood. The TCR sequence derives from a woman aged 60-75 years with acute or convalescent COVID-19. The chain employs TRBV18 and TRBJ2-7; D is undetermined. The CDR3 DNA is TGTGCCAGCTCACCATATTCGGTGGGCCCGTCCTCCTACGAGCAGTACTTC. This translates into CASSPYSVGPSSYEQYF.